The 14 T cell receptor beta chains in this list originate from one sample, sequenced in a study of T cell responses to AZD1222 COVID-19 vaccine. Clones were read by immunoSEQ multiplex PCR, and TCRdb kept only the in-frame ones, dropping some. Among 120,000 to 150,000 clones listed, approximately 89% were seen once. The sample was peripheral blood, taken on day 0 of AZD1222 vaccination. The receptors come from an adult in good health.

Regarding this clone: One junction end does not reproduce the germline sequence, and a read error may be involved. The V gene is TRBV18, the J gene TRBJ2-5, with D possibly being TRBD2 (6 bases). In germline, CDR1 is KGHSH, CDR2 LQKENI. The CDR3 length is 12 residues. Written as DNA, the CDR3 is TGTGCCAGCTCACCCCAACGGGGGATTCCAGACTTC. This encodes CASSPQRGIPDF.

This clone was seen just once. The rearrangement joins TRBV7-2 to TRBJ1-2; TRBD1 is a possible D gene (6 bases). The germline V gene encodes CDR1 SGHTA and CDR2 FQGNSA. Trimming stripped 5 bases from V and 4 bases from J, with 14 bases between. This CDR3 has 14 amino acids. The CDR3 sequence: CASSPSQGSYGYTF. For the CDR3, the DNA is TGTGCCAGCAGCCCTTCACAGGGCTCCTATGGCTACACCTTC.

V gene TRBV7-2 combines with J gene TRBJ1-5, with 9 nucleotides matching TRBD1. The CDR3 totals 17 residues. Germline loops: CDR1 SGHTA, CDR2 FQGNSA. The V gene end was trimmed by 5 bases and the J gene end by 4 bases; junction bases not matched to a gene: 12. Here the CDR3 reads CASSRGGQGRGNQPQHF. The DNA for the CDR3 is TGTGCCAGCAGCCGCGGAGGACAGGGGAGGGGGAATCAGCCCCAGCATTTT.

This chain joins TRBV7-3 and TRBJ2-1, with 7 bases lining up with TRBD1. Per the germline V gene, CDR1 is SGHTA and CDR2 is FQGTGA. The trim removed 4 bases at V and 10 bases at J, leaving 1 base unmatched. The CDR3 runs 11 residues. The CDR3 sequence: CASSSTGEQFF. As DNA, the CDR3 is TGTGCCAGCAGCTCGACAGGGGAGCAGTTCTTC.

The CDR3 reads CASSPPIHGYTF. In DNA form, the CDR3 reads TGTGCCAGCTCACCACCGATTCATGGCTACACCTTC. The gene calls are TRBV18 and TRBJ1-2; D call uncertain. The CDR3 contains 12 residues. Trimming pared 0 bases from V and 6 bases from J, leaving 5 bases between. Germline-derived CDR1 and CDR2 are KGHSH and LQKENI.

This chain connects TRBV6-5 to TRBJ2-3, with TRBD2 as a possible D gene (6 bases). The germline V gene encodes CDR1 MNHEY and CDR2 SVGAGI. Trimming removed 10 bases from V and 2 bases from J, with 13 bases in between. The CDR3 length is 13 residues. The CDR3 nucleotides are TGTGCCACCTCCCGGGACTTCACAGATACGCAGTATTTT. This gives the protein CATSRDFTDTQYF.

The CDR3 loop reads CASTRTGNTEAFF. The DNA of the CDR3 is TGTGCCAGTACCCGTACAGGGAACACTGAAGCTTTCTTT. V and J are TRBV19 and TRBJ1-1, with D possibly TRBD1 on 5 matching bases. V dropped 7 bases and J dropped 1 base, with 10 bases sitting between them. Germline V gene data show CDR1 as LNHDA and CDR2 as SQIVND (reference sequence). CDR3 size: 13 residues.

In regard to this clone: The sample contains more than one DNA sequence encoding this CDR3. J is TRBJ2-3 and V is TRBV9; D is unclear. Trimming shortened V by 0 bases and J by 3 bases, and 5 bases separated the two germline ends. CDR3 length: 13 amino acids. Germline V CDR1 and CDR2: SGDLS, YYNGEE. The CDR3 nucleotides are TGTGCCAGCAGCGTAGTGGGTACAGATACGCAGTATTTT. Translated, it gives CASSVVGTDTQYF.

The count of this clone is one. The V call is TRBV6-6, the J call TRBJ1-1; 8 bases fit TRBD1. The CDR3 has 12 residues. V was clipped by 6 bases and J by 11 bases; unmatched bases: 8. Germline lookup yields CDR1 MNHNY and CDR2 SVGAGI (reference sequence). The CDR3 DNA is TGTGCCAGCAGCCGGACAGGGCTCGACGCTTTCTTT. Its translation: CASSRTGLDAFF.

V is TRBV5-4 and J is TRBJ1-3, with D tentatively TRBD1 (5 bases). The CDR3 is 15 residues long. CDR1 and CDR2 (germline): SGHNT, YYREEE (reference sequence). V shed 2 bases and J shed 4 bases, with 13 bases lying between them. CDR3 in DNA: TGTGCCAGCAGCTTAGGAGGGGCCGCCGGAAACACCATATATTTT. Residues: CASSLGGAAGNTIYF.

The rearrangement links TRBV11-2 to TRBJ1-1; TRBD1 might be the D (6 bases). The germline V and J ends were trimmed by 0 bases and 5 bases, with 10 bases remaining between them. Germline V lookup: CDR1 SGHAT, CDR2 FQNNGV. This CDR3 spans 14 amino acids. The CDR3 nucleotides are TGTGCCAGCAGCTTAGAATCTCAGGGGACTGAAGCTTTCTTT. This gives the protein CASSLESQGTEAFF.

The chain uses TRBV7-3 and TRBJ1-1, with 8 bases matching TRBD1. V was clipped by 5 bases and J by 1 base; unmatched bases: 0. Germline V gene sequence: CDR1 SGHTA, CDR2 FQGTGA. The CDR3 is 13 amino acids. CDR3: CASSGQGNTEAFF. CDR3 coding DNA: TGTGCCAGCAGCGGACAGGGGAACACTGAAGCTTTCTTT.

The chain is built from TRBV18 and TRBJ2-5; possible D gene TRBD1, 6 bases. V dropped 5 bases and J dropped 0 bases, with 7 bases sitting between them. The CDR3 covers 13 residues. CDR1 is KGHSH and CDR2 is LQKENI in the germline V gene. The CDR3 loop is CASSKGDQETQYF. In nucleotides, the CDR3 is TGTGCCAGCTCAAAGGGGGACCAAGAGACCCAGTACTTC.

The chain carries TRBV7-8 and TRBJ2-2; 14 positions match TRBD2. Looked up from germline, CDR1 is SGHVS and CDR2 is FQNEAQ. CDR3 length equals 18 residues. J was trimmed by 4 bases and V by 1 base; bases with no gene match: 5. CDR3 bases: TGTGCCAGCAGCTTAGGCGGACTAGCGGGGGGACGCACCGGGGAGCTGTTTTTT. Translation: CASSLGGLAGGRTGELFF.